The T cell receptor beta chain under discussion was sequenced for a study of blood T cells in healthy people across ages. General observations from the study: The percentage of naive T cells correlated strongly with TCR beta diversity.

Germline assignment: CDR1 SNHLY and CDR2 FYNNEI. The V and J ends lost 8 bases and 0 bases respectively, with 13 bases between them. The CDR3 extends over 14 amino acids. Extraction yielded at least 5 micrograms of total RNA per sample. With regard to this clonotype: Antigen: not known.

The use of a sample-barcoded 5' primer and a J-beta primer mix characterized a second PCR of about 7 to 12 cycles. TCRdb fed the 5' RACE reads into MiXCR, producing one record per CDR3 protein. This sample has 1.2 million to 1.5 million distinct CDR3 sequences, with 59% found just once. Specimen: blood. The TCR was taken from a man aged 18-30 years in good health. The rearrangement links TRBV2 to TRBJ1-1; D is unclear. The DNA of the CDR3 is TGTGCCAGCTGCCCAACCCTGATGAACACTGAAGCTTTCTTT. This translates into CASCPTLMNTEAFF. Filled out from reference TRBV2 and TRBJ1-1, the complete variable domain reads EPEVTQTPSHQVTQMGQEVILRCVPISNHLYFYWYRQILGQKVEFLVSFYNNEISEKSEIFDDQFSVERPDGSNFTLKIRSTKLEDSAMYFCASCPTLMNTEAFFGQGTRLTVV.